A single T cell receptor beta chain is shown here with its context. Its antigen remains unknown. The data derive from a study of vaccination and CD4 T cells after COVID-19. Whole-study findings and limits: In convalescent patients, a median roughly 84% of post-vaccine SARS-CoV-2-reactive clones appeared only after vaccination.

Positive PCR results dated from March to December 2020, before the US Alpha, Beta and Delta variants. TCRdb re-analysed the PCR reads in MiXCR, keeping a single row per CDR3 protein. The sample has about 20,000 distinct CDR3 sequences, 60% seen once. CDR3 length: 13 amino acids. V gave up 7 bases and J gave up 5 bases, with 14 bases separating them. CDR1 and CDR2 from the germline V gene are SNHLY and FYNNEI. This receptor was obtained from a human donor who had recovered from COVID-19. Sequenced material: CD4+ T cells from blood, taken after SARS-CoV-2 vaccination. The genes are TRBV2 and TRBJ1-1, with D possibly being TRBD1 (5 bases). The CDR3 coding sequence is TGTGCCAGCAATTTCGACAGTTCGACTGAAGCTTTCTTT. As protein: CASNFDSSTEAFF.